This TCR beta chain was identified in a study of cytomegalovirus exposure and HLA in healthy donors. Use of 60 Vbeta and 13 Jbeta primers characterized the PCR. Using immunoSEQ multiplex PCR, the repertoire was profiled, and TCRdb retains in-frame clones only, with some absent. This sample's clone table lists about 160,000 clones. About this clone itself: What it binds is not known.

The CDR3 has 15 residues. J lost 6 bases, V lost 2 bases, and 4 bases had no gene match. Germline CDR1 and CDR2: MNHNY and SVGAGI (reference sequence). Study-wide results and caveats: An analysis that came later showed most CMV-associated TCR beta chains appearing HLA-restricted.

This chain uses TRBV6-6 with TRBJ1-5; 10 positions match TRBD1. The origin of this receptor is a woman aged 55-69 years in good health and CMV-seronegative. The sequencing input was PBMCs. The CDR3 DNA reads TGTGCCAGCAGTTACCGGGACAGGGGCACTCAGCCCCAGCATTTT. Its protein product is CASSYRDRGTQPQHF.